These 18 T cell receptor beta chains were sequenced from one sample in a study of T cell repertoires in cytomegalovirus infection. TCRdb processed the reads anew with MiXCR; each CDR3 protein has one entry. This repertoire shows approximately 320,000 distinct CDR3 sequences, more than 9% found once; its top ten account for 3.5% to 4.5%. Sequencing input: PBMCs. The receptors were gathered from a human donor in good health (CMV status not recorded). Some clones in this sample may be carry-over from other donors' samples.

This clonotype has just a few counts. The chain's CDR3 is CATSDPRDGYNEQFF. DNA of the CDR3: TGTGCCACCAGTGACCCCCGGGACGGCTACAATGAGCAGTTCTTC. V usage is TRBV24-1 and J usage is TRBJ2-1; D possibly matches TRBD1 or TRBD2 (5 bases each). Deletions cut 4 bases from V and 3 bases from J, with 12 bases between. The CDR3 runs 15 residues. Germline V CDR1 and CDR2: KGHDR, SFDVKD.

The rearrangement uses TRBV20-1 and TRBJ2-7; 10 bases are a match to TRBD2. Trimming removed 0 bases from V and 2 bases from J; junction bases left unmatched: 7. Germline CDR1 reads DFQATT; CDR2 reads SNEGSKA (reference sequence). This CDR3 is 16 amino acids long. The CDR3 DNA reads TGCAGTGCTAGAGATCCCCCTAGCGGGGGTACCTACGAGCAGTACTTC. Protein product: CSARDPPSGGTYEQYF.

Ten or more counts support this clonotype. The gene calls are TRBV7-2 and TRBJ2-2; possibly TRBD1 for D (5 bases). The CDR3 contains 14 residues. CDR1 is SGHTA, CDR2 FQGNSA, per germline. Trimming removed 5 bases at V and 1 base at J, with 8 bases between. The CDR3 region has the DNA TGTGCCAGCAGCAGACAGTTGAACACCGGGGAGCTGTTTTTT. It specifies CASSRQLNTGELFF.

This clonotype came up many times. This chain links TRBV12-3 or TRBV12-4 with TRBJ2-7; either TRBD1 or TRBD2 may supply D (5 bases each). V was clipped by 5 bases and J by 7 bases, with 24 bases between them. The CDR3 is 16 residues long. CDR3 in DNA: TGTGCCAGCAGTACTACCCCGGGACGCCCAACAGAAGAGCAGTACTTC. Protein: CASSTTPGRPTEEQYF.

This clonotype has only a few counts. The gene calls are TRBV6-2 or TRBV6-3 and TRBJ2-1; D remains ambiguous. Germline loops: CDR1 MNHEY, CDR2 SVGEGT. The germline V and J ends were trimmed by 7 bases and 7 bases, with 14 bases remaining between them. The CDR3 length is 13 residues. In DNA form, the CDR3 reads TGTGCCAGCACCCCACTCCCGGCGAATGAGCAGTTCTTC. Its translation: CASTPLPANEQFF.

The chain links TRBV12-3 or TRBV12-4 to TRBJ2-5; D perhaps matches TRBD1 (6 bases). Between the trimmed V and J ends, which lost 1 base and 1 base, there was a span of 7 bases. The CDR3 contains 14 residues. This chain's CDR3 is CASSLGDTQETQYF. The DNA for the CDR3 is TGTGCCAGCAGTTTAGGGGACACCCAAGAGACCCAGTACTTC.

This clonotype has just a few counts. This chain links TRBV6-2 or TRBV6-3 with TRBJ2-3; 13 bases match TRBD2. This CDR3 is 16 amino acids long. Trimming at V came to 8 bases and at J to 4 bases, leaving 9 bases not matched to a gene. CDR1 is MNHEY and CDR2 is SVGEGT in the germline V gene. The DNA of the CDR3 is TGTGCCAGCGGGAGGACTAGCGGGAGTTTCGCAGATACGCAGTATTTT. It translates to CASGRTSGSFADTQYF.

This clonotype was found a few times. This rearrangement joins TRBV12-5 to TRBJ2-1; D may match TRBD1 or TRBD2 (5 bases each). The CDR3 has 14 amino acids. Germline loops: CDR1 LGHNT, CDR2 FRNRAP. V was cut by 1 base and J by 4 bases, with 8 bases left in between. CDR3: CASGLGGIYNEQFF. The DNA of the CDR3 is TGTGCTAGTGGTTTGGGGGGGATATACAATGAGCAGTTCTTC.

This clonotype was recorded at least ten times. The chain couples TRBV11-2 to TRBJ2-7; 8 bases agree with TRBD1. Germline trimming cut 5 bases from V and 5 bases from J; bases unmatched to any gene: 8. CDR1 SGHAT and CDR2 FQNNGV come from the germline V gene. This CDR3 region has 14 residues. The DNA of the CDR3 is TGTGCCAGCAGCCTGGACAGGGTAAGGCACGAGCAGTACTTC. Translating gives CASSLDRVRHEQYF.

This clonotype showed up many times. The chain couples TRBV5-6 to TRBJ2-5; 8 positions agree with TRBD1. V gave up 3 bases and J gave up 5 bases; unmatched junction bases: 9. The length of the CDR3 is 15 residues. Per the germline V gene, CDR1 is SGHDT and CDR2 is YYEEEE. The CDR3: CASSSRTGRMETQYF. CDR3 nucleotides: TGTGCCAGCAGCTCAAGGACAGGGAGGATGGAGACCCAGTACTTC.

This clonotype came up a few times. CDR3 nucleotide sequence: TGTGCCAGCTCACCCGGACAGGGGGGCCTCCAGACCCAGTACTTC. Translation: CASSPGQGGLQTQYF. V gene TRBV18 combines with J gene TRBJ2-5; 10 bases fit TRBD1. Per the germline V gene, CDR1 is KGHSH and CDR2 is LQKENI. V lost 3 bases, J lost 6 bases, and 7 bases stayed unmatched. CDR3 size: 15 residues.

This clonotype was seen repeatedly, ten times or more. This chain connects TRBV28 to TRBJ2-2; 10 nucleotides match TRBD2. This CDR3 contains 15 residues. Germline assignment: CDR1 MDHEN and CDR2 SYDVKM. V trimming: 4 bases; J trimming: 4 bases; junction bases outside the gene matches: 3. The CDR3 bases are TGTGCCAGCAGTTCCCCTAGCGGGAGCACCGGGGAGCTGTTTTTT. Protein: CASSSPSGSTGELFF.

This clonotype occurred a few times. The chain has TRBV7-2 and TRBJ2-1; D gene uncertain. The CDR3 length is 13 residues. The V gene lost 5 bases and the J gene lost 7 bases, with 12 bases spanning the gap. Germline CDR1 is SGHTA and CDR2 is FQGNSA. CDR3: CASSDPIWNEQFF. CDR3 sequence (DNA): TGTGCCAGCAGCGACCCTATATGGAATGAGCAGTTCTTC. Looking up the rest from reference TRBV7-2 and TRBJ2-1 gives the full variable domain: GAGVSQSPSNKVTEKGKDVELRCDPISGHTALYWYRQSLGQGLEFLIYFQGNSAPDKSGLPSDRFSAERTGGSVSTLTIQRTQQEDSAVYLCASSDPIWNEQFFGPGTRLTVL.

This clonotype was detected ten times or more. The chain joins TRBV10-3 to TRBJ2-7; 8 positions match TRBD2. J was trimmed by 4 bases and V by 2 bases; bases with no gene match: 4. CDR1 and CDR2 from the germline V gene are ENHRY and SYGVKD. The CDR3 length is 14 residues. The CDR3 DNA follows: TGTGCCATCAGTGAGCGGGAGGGCCCGTACGAGCAGTACTTC. Protein sequence: CAISEREGPYEQYF.

This clonotype was seen ten or more times. The chain employs TRBV11-2 and TRBJ1-1; 10 positions agree with TRBD1. V lost 5 bases to trimming and J lost 3 bases; unmatched junction nucleotides: 6. The CDR3 is 15 residues long. Germline loops: CDR1 SGHAT, CDR2 FQNNGV. The chain's CDR3 is CASSPRGTGDTEAFF. The CDR3 DNA sequence: TGTGCCAGCAGCCCTAGAGGGACAGGGGACACTGAAGCTTTCTTT.

CDR3 sequence reads: CASSLSFGVQPQHF. The CDR3 coding sequence is TGTGCCAGCAGTTTATCGTTCGGGGTCCAGCCCCAGCATTTT. The V gene is TRBV27, the J gene TRBJ1-5; D ambiguous. Germline V gene lookup returns CDR1 MNHEY and CDR2 SMNVEV (reference sequence). Trimming pared 0 bases from V and 7 bases from J, leaving 10 bases between. There are 14 residues in the CDR3.

This clonotype was seen repeatedly, ten times or more. J is TRBJ2-1 and V is TRBV7-6; D ambiguous. Germline V lookup: CDR1 SGHVS, CDR2 FNYEAQ. The CDR3 is made up of 17 amino acids. V was cut by 0 bases and J by 7 bases, with 19 bases left in between. CDR3 residues: CASSLAGLNPGRNEQFF. The CDR3 region has the DNA TGTGCCAGCAGCTTAGCGGGTTTGAATCCAGGCAGAAATGAGCAGTTCTTC.

V usage is TRBV7-2 and J usage is TRBJ2-1, with D uncertain. V lost 0 bases and J lost 2, with 5 bases in between. CDR3 size: 14 residues. Germline V gives CDR1 SGHTA, CDR2 FQGNSA. CDR3 nucleotides: TGTGCCAGCAGCTTAGCGGTAACCTACAATGAGCAGTTCTTC. Encoded protein: CASSLAVTYNEQFF.